What follows describes a single T cell receptor beta chain. The sample belongs to a study of blood T cell repertoires in COVID-19. Study as a whole: There were acute and convalescent COVID-19 samples, and they came from the United States, Italy and Spain. Sources were T cells, B-cell-depleted T cells, or PBMCs; the material itself was cDNA or gDNA.

V lost 8 bases and J lost 4, with 14 bases in between. This CDR3 spans 14 amino acids. Looked up from germline, CDR1 is MNHEY and CDR2 is SVGAGI. Original methodology: Nucleated cell number was recorded as an estimate derived from reference gene primer amplification. Only in-frame clones appear in the TCRdb table, and some are missing; sequencing was by immunoSEQ multiplex PCR. Clonal size and the V and J genes are those of that table, whereas D and trimming came from the DNA. The table records some 40,000 clones, roughly 84% of them present only once. Source material: peripheral blood. J is TRBJ2-2 and V is TRBV6-5, with D perhaps TRBD2 (6 bases). The receptor comes from a man between 65 and 85 years old with active COVID-19. The CDR3 spells CASGRLTLTGELFF. Here the CDR3 DNA reads TGTGCCAGCGGGAGGCTAACCCTCACCGGGGAGCTGTTTTTT.